This T cell receptor beta chain was obtained from a study of blood T cell repertoires in COVID-19. Study-level background: Whether acute or convalescent, the COVID-19 samples came from the United States, Italy and Spain.

Trimming shortened V by 0 bases and J by 0 bases, and 15 bases separated the two germline ends. The CDR3 loop spans 18 amino acids. Patients from Seattle were sampled longitudinally, starting during active infection. Here immunoSEQ multiplex PCR was the method, and the copy in TCRdb shows in-frame clones only, minus some. The table includes around 230,000 clones, 65% to 90% detected once. Sequenced: peripheral blood. This clonotype was sampled from a man between 50 and 59 years old with COVID-19, enrolled during active disease. The gene calls are TRBV6-7 and TRBJ1-3, with D unresolved. TRBV6-7 qualifies as an ORF whose function is uncertain. CDR3: CASSYSRGNHSSGNTIYF. CDR3 DNA: TGTGCCAGCAGTTACTCGAGAGGGAATCACAGCTCTGGAAACACCATATATTTT.